Listed below are T cell receptor beta chains from one sample, sequenced in a study of T cell responses to AZD1222 COVID-19 vaccine. Profiling relied on immunoSEQ multiplex PCR, and the TCRdb table lists in-frame clones only, not all of them. The sample includes roughly 60,000 clones, around 80% of them seen just once. Sequences were derived from peripheral blood, sampled 28 days after the second AZD1222 dose. Source of these receptors: an adult who received the AZD1222 COVID-19 vaccine. Each CDR3 is given with its conserved first and last residue. A D gene is named only where the DNA matches it firmly. Only some rows state a clone size, as once, few, many or a class for expanded clones.

clone_size	j_call	d_call	v_call	cdr3_aa	cdr3_nt
NA	TRBJ2-3	TRBD1	TRBV27	CASRDLGTGPTDTQYF	TGTGCCAGCAGAGACCTCGGGACAGGGCCCACAGATACGCAGTATTTT
NA	TRBJ1-5	TRBD1	TRBV5-5	CASSHGTDSNQPQHF	TGTGCCAGCAGCCATGGGACAGATAGCAATCAGCCCCAGCATTTT
NA	TRBJ2-7	NA	TRBV4-2	CASTLNPGPSYEQYF	TGTGCCAGCACCCTAAATCCGGGACCTTCCTACGAGCAGTACTTC
once	TRBJ2-5	NA	TRBV6-5	CASSSTLGQETQYF	TGTGCCAGCAGTTCAACGCTAGGCCAAGAGACCCAGTACTTC
NA	TRBJ2-3	NA	TRBV3-1/TRBV3-2	CASSQGGPTQYF	TGTGCCAGCAGCCAAGGAGGGCCTACGCAGTATTTT
NA	TRBJ1-2	NA	TRBV6-5	CASSYNPWEDNYGYTF	TGTGCCAGCAGTTACAACCCCTGGGAGGACAACTATGGCTACACCTTC
once	TRBJ1-1	TRBD1	TRBV6-5	CASSYSLTGNEAFF	TGTGCCAGCAGTTACTCGCTGACAGGGAATGAAGCTTTCTTT
NA	TRBJ1-1	NA	TRBV12-3/TRBV12-4	CASSPETPTGAFF	TGTGCCAGCAGTCCCGAAACCCCCACGGGGGCTTTCTTT
NA	TRBJ2-7	NA	TRBV11-3	CASSHASGVTYEQYF	TGTGCCAGCAGCCACGCCTCGGGGGTTACCTACGAGCAGTACTTC
few	TRBJ1-2	NA	TRBV6-5	CASRSTKPPNYGYTF	TGTGCCAGCCGTTCTACAAAGCCCCCAAACTATGGCTACACCTTC
NA	TRBJ1-1	TRBD1	TRBV12-3/TRBV12-4	CASSRTGLRKAFF	TGTGCCAGCAGCCGGACAGGGCTGAGGAAAGCTTTCTTT
NA	TRBJ1-5	NA	TRBV6-6	CASSPGAAGTYSNQPQHF	TGTGCCAGCAGTCCCGGGGCAGCTGGGACCTATAGCAATCAGCCCCAGCATTTT
few	TRBJ1-1	NA	TRBV10-2	CASSEPGMNTEAFF	TGCGCCAGCAGTGAGCCAGGTATGAACACTGAAGCTTTCTTT
NA	TRBJ1-2	TRBD1	TRBV2	CASRAGTANSNYGYTF	TGTGCCAGCAGGGCAGGGACAGCTAATTCTAACTATGGCTACACCTTC
NA	TRBJ1-5	NA	TRBV21-1	CASRIPGGWDYSNQPQHF	TGTGCCAGCAGAATACCAGGGGGCTGGGACTATAGCAATCAGCCCCAGCATTTT
few	TRBJ2-3	NA	TRBV5-4	CASSRASGPDTQYF	TGTGCCAGCAGCCGGGCGTCTGGCCCGGATACGCAGTATTTT
NA	TRBJ2-5	NA	TRBV11-3	CASSLDGDTQETQYF	TGTGCCAGCAGCTTAGATGGGGACACCCAAGAGACCCAGTACTTC
NA	TRBJ2-5	NA	TRBV19	CASSPSGPAETQYF	TGTGCCAGTAGTCCCTCCGGGCCCGCAGAGACCCAGTACTTC
NA	TRBJ1-6	NA	TRBV6-5	CAGCLERNSPLHF	TGTGCCGGGTGCCTGGAACGGAATTCACCCCTCCACTTT
NA	TRBJ1-4	NA	TRBV18	CASSPRTDNEKLFF	TGTGCCAGCTCACCACGGACGGATAATGAAAAACTGTTTTTT
NA	TRBJ1-2	NA	TRBV5-6	CASSQWDTLYGYTF	TGTGCCAGCAGCCAATGGGACACCCTCTATGGCTACACCTTC